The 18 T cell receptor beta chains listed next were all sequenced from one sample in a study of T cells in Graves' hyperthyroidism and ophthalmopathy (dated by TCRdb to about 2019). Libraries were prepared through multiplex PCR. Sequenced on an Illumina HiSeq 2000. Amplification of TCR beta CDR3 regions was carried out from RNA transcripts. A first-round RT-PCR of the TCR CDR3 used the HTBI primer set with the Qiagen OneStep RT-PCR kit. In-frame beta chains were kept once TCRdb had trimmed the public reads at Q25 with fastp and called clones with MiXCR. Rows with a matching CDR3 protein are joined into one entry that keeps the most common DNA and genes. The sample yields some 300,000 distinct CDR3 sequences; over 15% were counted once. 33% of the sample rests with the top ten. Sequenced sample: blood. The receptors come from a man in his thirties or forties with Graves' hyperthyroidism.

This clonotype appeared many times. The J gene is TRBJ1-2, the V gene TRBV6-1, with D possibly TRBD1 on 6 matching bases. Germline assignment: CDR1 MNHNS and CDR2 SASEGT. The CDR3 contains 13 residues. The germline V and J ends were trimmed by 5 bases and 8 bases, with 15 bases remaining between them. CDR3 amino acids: CASSTSGERGYTF. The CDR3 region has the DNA TGTGCCAGCAGTACTTCAGGGGAAAGAGGCTACACCTTC.

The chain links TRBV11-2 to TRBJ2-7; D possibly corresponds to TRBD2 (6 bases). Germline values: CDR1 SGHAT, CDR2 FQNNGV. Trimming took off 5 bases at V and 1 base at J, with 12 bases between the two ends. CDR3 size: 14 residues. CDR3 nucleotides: TGTGCCAGCAGCCATCTAGCGCAATCCTACGAGCAGTACTTC. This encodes CASSHLAQSYEQYF.

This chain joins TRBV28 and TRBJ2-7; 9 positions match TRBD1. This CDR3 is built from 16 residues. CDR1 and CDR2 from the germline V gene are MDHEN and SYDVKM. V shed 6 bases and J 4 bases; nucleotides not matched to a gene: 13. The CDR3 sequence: CASSQSGTGIPYEQYF. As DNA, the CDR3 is TGTGCCAGCAGCCAGTCCGGGACAGGGATACCTTACGAGCAGTACTTC.

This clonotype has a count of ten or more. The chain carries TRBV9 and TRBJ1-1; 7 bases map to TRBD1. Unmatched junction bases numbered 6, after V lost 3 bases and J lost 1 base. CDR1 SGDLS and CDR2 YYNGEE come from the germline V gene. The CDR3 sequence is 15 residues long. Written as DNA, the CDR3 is TGTGCCAGCAGCGCAGGGACAGATGGGAACACTGAAGCTTTCTTT. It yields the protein CASSAGTDGNTEAFF.

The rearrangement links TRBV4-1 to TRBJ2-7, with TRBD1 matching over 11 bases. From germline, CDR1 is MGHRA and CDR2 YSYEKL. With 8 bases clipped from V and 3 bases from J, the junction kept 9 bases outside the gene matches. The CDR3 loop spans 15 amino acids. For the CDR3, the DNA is TGCGCCAGCCGCAGCGGGACAGGGGGTATCTACGAGCAGTACTTC. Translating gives CASRSGTGGIYEQYF.

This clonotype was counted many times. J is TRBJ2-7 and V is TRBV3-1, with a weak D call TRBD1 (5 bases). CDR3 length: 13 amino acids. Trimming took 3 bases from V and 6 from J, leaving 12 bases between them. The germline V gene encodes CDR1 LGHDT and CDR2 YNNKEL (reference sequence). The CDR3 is CASSHRDLSEQYF. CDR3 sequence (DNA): TGTGCCAGCAGCCACAGGGATCTGTCCGAGCAGTACTTC.

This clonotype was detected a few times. CDR3 sequence (DNA): TGTGCCAGCAGCGTAGAAGGCGGGACAGATACGCAGTATTTT. Translating gives CASSVEGGTDTQYF. The V and J genes are TRBV9 and TRBJ2-3, with a possible D match to TRBD2 (5 bases). V gave up 0 bases and J gave up 3 bases, with 8 bases separating them. Germline values: CDR1 SGDLS, CDR2 YYNGEE. The CDR3 extends over 14 amino acids.

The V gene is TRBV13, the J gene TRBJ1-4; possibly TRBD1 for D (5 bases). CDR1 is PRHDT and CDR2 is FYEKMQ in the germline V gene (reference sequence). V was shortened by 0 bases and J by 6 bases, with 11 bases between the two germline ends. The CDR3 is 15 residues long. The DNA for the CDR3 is TGTGCCAGCAGCTTAGGTTTCGGGGGAGATGAAAAACTGTTTTTT. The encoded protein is CASSLGFGGDEKLFF.

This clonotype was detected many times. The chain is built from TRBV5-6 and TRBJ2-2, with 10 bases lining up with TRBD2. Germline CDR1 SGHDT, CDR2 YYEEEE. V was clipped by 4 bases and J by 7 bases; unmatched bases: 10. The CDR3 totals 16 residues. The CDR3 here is CASSPRTSGFLGELFF. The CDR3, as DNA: TGTGCCAGCAGCCCAAGGACTAGCGGCTTCCTCGGGGAGCTGTTTTTT. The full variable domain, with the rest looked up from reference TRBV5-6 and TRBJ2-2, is DAGVTQSPTHLIKTRGQQVTLRCSPKSGHDTVSWYQQALGQGPQFIFQYYEEEERQRGNFPDRFSGHQFPNYSSELNVNALLLGDSALYLCASSPRTSGFLGELFFGEGSRLTVL.

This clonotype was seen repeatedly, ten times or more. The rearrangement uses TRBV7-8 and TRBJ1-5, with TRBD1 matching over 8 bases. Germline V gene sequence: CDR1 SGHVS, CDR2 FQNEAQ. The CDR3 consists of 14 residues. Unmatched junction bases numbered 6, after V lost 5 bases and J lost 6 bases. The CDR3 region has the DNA TGTGCCAGCAGCCCAGGGACAGGTAGTCAGCCCCAGCATTTT. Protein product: CASSPGTGSQPQHF.

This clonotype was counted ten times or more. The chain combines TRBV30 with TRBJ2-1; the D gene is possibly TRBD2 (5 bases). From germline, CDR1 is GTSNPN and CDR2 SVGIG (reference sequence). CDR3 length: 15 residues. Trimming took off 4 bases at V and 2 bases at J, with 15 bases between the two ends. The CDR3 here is CAWIVGASPYNEQFF. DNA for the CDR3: TGTGCCTGGATCGTGGGAGCTAGCCCCTACAATGAGCAGTTCTTC.

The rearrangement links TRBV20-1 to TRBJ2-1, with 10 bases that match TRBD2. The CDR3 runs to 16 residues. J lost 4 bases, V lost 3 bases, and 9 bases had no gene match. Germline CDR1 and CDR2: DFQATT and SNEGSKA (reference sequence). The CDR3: CSARDRTSGLYNEQFF. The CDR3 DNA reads TGCAGTGCTAGGGATCGGACTAGCGGACTTTACAATGAGCAGTTCTTC.

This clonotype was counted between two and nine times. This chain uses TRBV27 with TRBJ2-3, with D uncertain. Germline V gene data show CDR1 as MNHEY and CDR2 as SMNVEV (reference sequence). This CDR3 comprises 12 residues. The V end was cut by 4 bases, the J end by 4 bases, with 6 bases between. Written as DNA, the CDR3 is TGTGCCAGCAGTTCCTCGTCAGATACGCAGTATTTT. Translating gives CASSSSSDTQYF.

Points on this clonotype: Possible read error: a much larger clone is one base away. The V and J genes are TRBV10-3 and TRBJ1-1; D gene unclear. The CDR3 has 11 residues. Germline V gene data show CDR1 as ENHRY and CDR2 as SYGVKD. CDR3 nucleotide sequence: TGTGCCATCAAAGGGAACACTGAAGCTCTCTTT. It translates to CAIKGNTEALF.

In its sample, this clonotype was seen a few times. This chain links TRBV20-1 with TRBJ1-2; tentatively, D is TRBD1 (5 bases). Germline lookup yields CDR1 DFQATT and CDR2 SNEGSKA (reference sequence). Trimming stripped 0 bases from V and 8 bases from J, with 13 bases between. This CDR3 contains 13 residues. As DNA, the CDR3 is TGCAGTGCTAGAGATTTCTCCGAGGGGGGCTACACCTTC. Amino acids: CSARDFSEGGYTF.

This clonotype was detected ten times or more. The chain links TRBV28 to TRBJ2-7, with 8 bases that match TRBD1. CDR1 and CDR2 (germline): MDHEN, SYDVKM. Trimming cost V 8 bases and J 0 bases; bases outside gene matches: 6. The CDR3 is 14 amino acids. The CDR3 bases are TGTGCCAGCCTCGAGGACAGGGTCTCCTACGAGCAGTACTTC. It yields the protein CASLEDRVSYEQYF.

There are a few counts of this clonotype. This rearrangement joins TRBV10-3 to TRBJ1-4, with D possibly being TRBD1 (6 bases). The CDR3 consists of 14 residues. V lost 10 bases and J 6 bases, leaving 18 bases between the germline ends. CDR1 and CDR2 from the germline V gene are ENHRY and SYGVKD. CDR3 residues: CATLQQGLYEKLFF. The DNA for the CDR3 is TGTGCCACCCTACAACAGGGCCTTTATGAAAAACTGTTTTTT.

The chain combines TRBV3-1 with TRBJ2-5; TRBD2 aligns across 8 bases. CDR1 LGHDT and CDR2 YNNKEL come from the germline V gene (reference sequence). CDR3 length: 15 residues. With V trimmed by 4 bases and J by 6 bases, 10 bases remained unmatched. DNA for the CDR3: TGTGCCAGCAGCCTCGGGAGAGCGGGAGTTCAGACCCAGTACTTC. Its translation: CASSLGRAGVQTQYF.